This TCR beta chain came from a study of T cell responses to AZD1222 COVID-19 vaccine. Looking at the study overall: Second-dose intervals of approximately 4 or approximately 12 weeks were pooled. Study-wide results and limits: Mostly white British, mostly female donors; authors suggested clonal diversity may be underestimated. Vaccine-related CD4 TCRs covered spike, predominating at 160-218 and 743-854. Just five to seven people given AZD1222 tested seropositive at baseline.

The table came from immunoSEQ multiplex PCR; TCRdb's copy has only in-frame clones and leaves some out. The sample has approximately 140,000 clones; 85% to 95% are singletons. About this clone: As yet, its antigen is unknown.

This CDR3 region has 15 residues. CDR1 and CDR2 from the germline V gene are MNHEY and SVGAGI. Deletions cut 3 bases from V and 2 bases from J, with 13 bases between. Sequencing used peripheral blood, obtained on day 0 of AZD1222 vaccination. The V call is TRBV6-5, the J call TRBJ1-1; tentative D call: TRBD1 (6 bases). This TCR was recovered from an adult in good health. The CDR3 sequence is CASSYWGAGNTEAFF. CDR3 nucleotides: TGTGCCAGCAGTTATTGGGGGGCGGGAAACACTGAAGCTTTCTTT.